One sample yielded the 27 T cell receptor beta chains listed below, sequenced in a study of human T cells and chemical hapten exposure. Total RNA was isolated from unfractionated whole blood. TCRdb redid the calling of the 5' RACE reads with MiXCR, one entry per CDR3 protein. The data hold 120,000 to 150,000 distinct CDR3 sequences, with about 4.3% observed a single time. The receptors shown here come from a female donor in good health.

This clonotype was recorded many times. The chain joins TRBV4-3 to TRBJ2-2; D call uncertain. The CDR3 contains 14 residues. The V and J ends lost 6 bases and 1 base respectively, with 9 bases between them. CDR1 LGHNA and CDR2 YSLEER come from the germline V gene. The CDR3 DNA reads as TGCGCCAGCAGTCGCCAGGTGAACACCGGGGAGCTGTTTTTT. The encoded protein is CASSRQVNTGELFF.

This clonotype has a count of ten or more. The chain uses TRBV3-1 and TRBJ2-3; TRBD2 aligns across 7 bases. V lost 0 bases and J lost 6; bases outside the gene matches: 6. Germline V gene lookup returns CDR1 LGHDT and CDR2 YNNKEL (reference sequence). CDR3 length: 15 amino acids. The CDR3 is CASSQDQAGGDTQYF. DNA of the CDR3: TGTGCCAGCAGCCAAGATCAGGCCGGGGGGGATACGCAGTATTTT.

V gene TRBV12-3 or TRBV12-4 combines with J gene TRBJ1-5; 9 bases align to TRBD1. The CDR3 covers 15 residues. V lost 6 bases, J lost 0 bases, and 3 bases stayed unmatched. CDR3 region: CASRGTGLSNQPQHF. DNA for the CDR3: TGTGCCAGCAGGGGGACAGGGCTTAGCAATCAGCCCCAGCATTTT.

This clonotype occurred many times. The chain joins TRBV27 to TRBJ1-5; no definite D call. Trimming shortened V by 6 bases and J by 4 bases, and 10 bases separated the two germline ends. Germline values: CDR1 MNHEY, CDR2 SMNVEV (reference sequence). The CDR3 has 13 residues. CDR3 sequence: CASSLVGNQPQHF. CDR3 in DNA: TGTGCCAGCAGCCTAGTCGGTAATCAGCCCCAGCATTTT.

This clonotype was observed many times. This chain joins TRBV3-1 and TRBJ1-4; a weak D match, TRBD1 (5 bases). This CDR3 region has 16 residues. Germline V gives CDR1 LGHDT, CDR2 YNNKEL (reference sequence). V was clipped by 1 base and J by 8 bases, with 17 bases between them. CDR3 bases: TGTGCCAGCAGCCAAGTTAATCAGGGTGGTGGAGAAAAACTGTTTTTT. This gives the protein CASSQVNQGGGEKLFF.

This clonotype was found many times. V and J are TRBV12-3 or TRBV12-4 and TRBJ1-1; D gene uncertain. V lost 1 base and J lost 7, with 7 bases in between. There are 12 residues in the CDR3. This CDR3 reads CASSLGTREAFF. In nucleotides, the CDR3 is TGTGCCAGCAGTTTAGGGACCCGTGAAGCTTTCTTT.

This clonotype was counted many times. The gene calls are TRBV6-5 and TRBJ2-3; the match to TRBD2 covers 10 bases. The CDR3 covers 15 residues. Germline V gene lookup returns CDR1 MNHEY and CDR2 SVGAGI. Trimming cost V 4 bases and J 2 bases; bases outside gene matches: 3. The CDR3 DNA reads TGTGCCAGCAGTTTAGCGGGAGGATACACAGATACGCAGTATTTT. Encoded protein: CASSLAGGYTDTQYF.

In this sample, this clonotype turned up many times. The chain joins TRBV19 to TRBJ2-7; TRBD2 matches 9 bases. Germline V gene data show CDR1 as LNHDA and CDR2 as SQIVND (reference sequence). CDR3 length equals 16 residues. V lost 5 bases, J lost 1 base, and 9 bases stayed unmatched. This chain's CDR3 is CASSVQSGGKSYEQYF. CDR3 DNA sequence: TGTGCCAGTAGTGTTCAGAGCGGGGGGAAGTCCTACGAGCAGTACTTC.

At least ten counts were recorded for this clonotype. The chain is built from TRBV7-2 and TRBJ1-6; unclear D gene. CDR1 is SGHTA and CDR2 is FQGNSA in the germline V gene. The CDR3 totals 15 residues. V was trimmed by 7 bases and J by 10 bases, leaving 20 bases between them. The CDR3 coding sequence is TGTGCCAGCACCCCCCGTGGGGAGGGTAAATCACCCCTCCACTTT. It codes for CASTPRGEGKSPLHF.

In this sample, this clonotype turned up many times. The V call is TRBV6-6, the J call TRBJ1-4; TRBD1 aligns across 12 bases. CDR1 is MNHNY and CDR2 is SVGAGI in the germline V gene (reference sequence). V shed 6 bases, J shed 3 bases, and the junction held 11 bases outside the gene matches. The length of the CDR3 is 18 residues. Here the CDR3 reads CASSPRDRGQGANEKLFF. As DNA, the CDR3 is TGTGCCAGCAGCCCACGGGACAGGGGGCAAGGAGCTAATGAAAAACTGTTTTTT.

This clonotype was detected ten times or more. V is TRBV20-1 and J is TRBJ1-5; TRBD1 aligns across 7 bases. Germline trimming cut 0 bases from V and 4 bases from J; bases unmatched to any gene: 3. CDR1 is DFQATT, CDR2 SNEGSKA, per germline (reference sequence). The CDR3 totals 14 residues. DNA for the CDR3: TGCAGTGCTAGAGATGCAGGGGGAAATCAGCCCCAGCATTTT. As protein: CSARDAGGNQPQHF.

This clonotype occurred many times. The chain recombines TRBV2 with TRBJ2-1; 11 bases align to TRBD2. The CDR3 is made up of 14 amino acids. The germline V gene encodes CDR1 SNHLY and CDR2 FYNNEI. V was pared by 5 bases and J by 10 bases, with 7 bases of the junction left unmatched. The CDR3 region is CASSMGLAVGEQFF. In DNA form, the CDR3 reads TGTGCCAGCAGTATGGGACTAGCGGTAGGGGAGCAGTTCTTC.

There are many counts of this clonotype. This chain connects TRBV2 to TRBJ2-3; TRBD2 is a possible D gene (6 bases). The V gene lost 7 bases and the J gene lost 0 bases, with 11 bases spanning the gap. The CDR3 spans 14 residues. Germline V gene data show CDR1 as SNHLY and CDR2 as FYNNEI. CDR3 sequence reads: CASKLAASTDTQYF. CDR3 nucleotide sequence: TGTGCCAGCAAGTTAGCGGCTAGCACAGATACGCAGTATTTT.

V is TRBV7-9 and J is TRBJ1-4; D uncertain. The CDR3 runs to 16 residues. Germline V CDR1 and CDR2: SEHNR, FQNEAQ (reference sequence). V lost 1 base to trimming and J lost 10 bases, with 19 bases between them. The CDR3 nucleotides read TGTGCCAGCAGCTTAGGGATGGACGTGGGCGTGGCAAAACTGTTTTTT. Protein sequence: CASSLGMDVGVAKLFF.

The gene calls are TRBV29-1 and TRBJ1-2, with D maybe TRBD1 (5 bases). This CDR3 contains 16 residues. Germline CDR1 SQVTM, CDR2 ANQGSEA. V was shortened by 0 bases and J by 7 bases, with 21 bases between the two germline ends. CDR3 coding DNA: TGCAGCGTTGAAGATTCTCGGGACGGGAGGGTGGGTGGCTACACCTTC. Encoded protein: CSVEDSRDGRVGGYTF.

This clonotype was counted a few times. It may be a read error: a sequence one base away is much more abundant. The V gene is TRBV7-6, the J gene TRBJ2-5; 8 bases align to TRBD2. CDR1 SGHVS and CDR2 FNYEAQ come from the germline V gene. The junction had 7 bases not matched to a gene; V was cut back by 4 bases and J by 3 bases. There are 15 residues in the CDR3. The CDR3 DNA reads TGTGCCAGCAGCTCCGGACGAGCGGGGGAAGAGACCCAGTACTTC. It is translated as CASSSGRAGEETQYF.

There are many counts of this clonotype. J is TRBJ2-7 and V is TRBV28; unclear D gene. This CDR3 is 16 amino acids long. V lost 5 bases to trimming and J lost 6 bases, with 23 bases between them. Germline V gene sequence: CDR1 MDHEN, CDR2 SYDVKM. The CDR3 DNA reads TGTGCCAGCAGTCCTCCATGGCACTCTTTTCGCCCCGAGCAGTACTTC. Translating gives CASSPPWHSFRPEQYF.

This clonotype was detected ten times or more. The chain is built from TRBV20-1 and TRBJ2-7; 8 nucleotides match TRBD2. This CDR3 has 15 amino acids. Looked up from germline, CDR1 is DFQATT and CDR2 is SNEGSKA (reference sequence). V trimming: 5 bases; J trimming: 3 bases; junction bases outside the gene matches: 12. The CDR3 is CSAPAGGPRGYEQYF. DNA of the CDR3: TGCAGTGCTCCCGCGGGGGGACCCCGGGGCTACGAGCAGTACTTC.

This clonotype has at least ten counts. The chain couples TRBV7-9 to TRBJ1-6; D might be TRBD1 (5 bases). V was clipped by 2 bases and J by 9 bases, with 11 bases between them. This CDR3 is 14 amino acids long. Per the germline V gene, CDR1 is SEHNR and CDR2 is FQNEAQ (reference sequence). Written as DNA, the CDR3 is TGTGCCAGCAGCTTACAGGGCGAGGTTTCACCCCTCCACTTT. Amino acids: CASSLQGEVSPLHF.

This clonotype was observed many times. The chain links TRBV7-2 to TRBJ2-3, with D perhaps TRBD1 (6 bases). The CDR3 runs 15 residues. V gave up 3 bases and J gave up 0 bases, with 10 bases separating them. CDR1 is SGHTA and CDR2 is FQGNSA in the germline V gene. The CDR3 coding sequence is TGTGCCAGCAGCTTGACAGGCCGAAGCACAGATACGCAGTATTTT. Protein product: CASSLTGRSTDTQYF.

This clonotype showed up many times. The chain recombines TRBV2 with TRBJ1-1; 9 bases align to TRBD1. The V gene end was trimmed by 4 bases and the J gene end by 6 bases; junction bases not matched to a gene: 15. The length of the CDR3 is 17 residues. Germline assignment: CDR1 SNHLY and CDR2 FYNNEI. CDR3 amino acids: CASSGGSPGTGSPEAFF. CDR3 nucleotides: TGTGCCAGCAGTGGGGGCTCCCCCGGGACAGGGAGTCCTGAAGCTTTCTTT.

This clonotype came up many times. The rearrangement joins TRBV20-1 to TRBJ2-7; D might be TRBD1 or TRBD2, each matching 5 bases. Trimming shortened V by 8 bases and J by 5 bases, and 16 bases separated the two germline ends. This CDR3 has 12 amino acids. CDR1 and CDR2 (germline): DFQATT, SNEGSKA (reference sequence). The CDR3 DNA sequence: TGCAGTAGAAACGGGGACGGCGACGAGCAGTACTTC. This gives the protein CSRNGDGDEQYF.

This clonotype came up many times. The rearrangement links TRBV28 to TRBJ2-2; D remains ambiguous. Trimming took 6 bases from V and 0 from J, leaving 2 bases between them. Germline V gives CDR1 MDHEN, CDR2 SYDVKM. The length of the CDR3 is 12 residues. The CDR3 spells CASRTNTGELFF. Here the CDR3 DNA reads TGTGCCAGCAGAACGAACACCGGGGAGCTGTTTTTT.

This clonotype has a handful of counts. This chain connects TRBV7-9 to TRBJ2-3; 8 bases are a match to TRBD2. Germline-derived CDR1 and CDR2 are SEHNR and FQNEAQ (reference sequence). The J segment lost 3 bases and the V segment lost 2 bases, leaving 7 bases of the junction unmatched. The CDR3 is 16 residues long. In DNA, the CDR3 is TGTGCCAGCAGCTTATTCGCTAGCGGGTTTACAGATACGCAGTATTTT. It encodes CASSLFASGFTDTQYF.

This clonotype was observed many times. The rearrangement links TRBV7-2 to TRBJ2-7; D is perhaps TRBD1 (6 bases). CDR1 is SGHTA and CDR2 is FQGNSA in the germline V gene. V shed 5 bases and J shed 0 bases, with 11 bases lying between them. This CDR3 is 14 amino acids long. The CDR3 DNA sequence: TGTGCCAGCAGCCTGAACAGGGCCTCCTACGAGCAGTACTTC. Amino acid sequence: CASSLNRASYEQYF.

This clonotype was recorded at least ten times. The chain recombines TRBV6-2 or TRBV6-3 with TRBJ1-1, with D possibly being TRBD1 (5 bases). The CDR3 spans 11 residues. V lost 8 bases and J 6 bases, leaving 10 bases between the germline ends. Germline-derived CDR1 and CDR2 are MNHEY and SVGEGT. CDR3 DNA: TGTGCCAGCGGCAGGGTTTCTGAAGCTTTCTTT. This codes for CASGRVSEAFF.

This clonotype was seen repeatedly, ten times or more. V is TRBV20-1 and J is TRBJ2-7; D not certain. Germline CDR1 DFQATT, CDR2 SNEGSKA (reference sequence). The CDR3 spans 14 residues. Trimming left V 6 bases short and J 2 bases short, with 17 bases between. CDR3 nucleotides: TGCAGTGCCAACCAAGGACGGTGGACCTACGAGCAGTACTTC. Its protein is CSANQGRWTYEQYF.